This entry lists 32 T cell receptor beta chains sequenced from one sample in a study of T cells in Graves' hyperthyroidism and ophthalmopathy. The investigators amplified TCR beta CDR3 regions from RNA transcripts. RT-PCR in the first round (using the HTBI primer set) targeted the TCR CDR3. TCRdb redid the calling of the multiplex PCR reads with MiXCR, one entry per CDR3 protein. The sample shows around 440,000 distinct CDR3 sequences, about a sixth of them seen only once. The sample was blood. The receptors originated from a young woman with Graves' hyperthyroidism.

At least ten counts were recorded for this clonotype. CDR3 nucleotide sequence: TGCGCCAGCAGGCGTACAAGGGAGACCTACAATGAGCAGTTCTTC. Residues: CASRRTRETYNEQFF. The J gene is TRBJ2-1, the V gene TRBV5-1, with a weak D call TRBD2 (5 bases). V lost 5 bases, J lost 2 bases, and 14 bases lay in between. Germline V lookup: CDR1 SGHRS, CDR2 YFSETQ. CDR3 length: 15 amino acids.

This clonotype was seen many times. Its ends do not fully match the called genes, so a read error is possible. The rearrangement joins TRBV7-7 to TRBJ1-4, with 7 bases aligning to TRBD1. Germline V gives CDR1 SSHAT, CDR2 FNYEAQ (reference sequence). CDR3 length: 14 residues. CDR3 DNA sequence: TGTGCTAGCAGCCCATACAGGGGCGGTGAAAAACTGTTTTTT. Its translation is CASSPYRGGEKLFF.

This clonotype was counted at least ten times. V gene TRBV11-3 combines with J gene TRBJ2-3; 7 bases match TRBD1. This CDR3 is 14 amino acids long. The germline CDR1 and CDR2 sequences are SGHNT and YENEEA. Germline trimming cut 5 bases from V and 4 bases from J; bases unmatched to any gene: 6. CDR3 sequence: CASSLQGDADTQYF. The CDR3 DNA reads as TGTGCCAGCAGCCTCCAGGGGGACGCAGATACGCAGTATTTT. Looking up the rest from reference TRBV11-3 and TRBJ2-3 gives the full variable domain: EAGVVQSPRYKIIEKKQPVAFWCNPISGHNTLYWYLQNLGQGPELLIRYENEEAVDDSQLPKDRFSAERLKGVDSTLKIQPAELGDSAVYLCASSLQGDADTQYFGPGTRLTVL.

Ten or more counts support this clonotype. V gene TRBV18 combines with J gene TRBJ1-5; D is uncertain. The V and J ends lost 2 bases and 3 bases respectively, with 5 bases between them. Germline lookup yields CDR1 KGHSH and CDR2 LQKENI. The CDR3 loop spans 13 amino acids. The CDR3 nucleotides read TGTGCCAGCTCACCAGGACTCAATCAGCCCCAGCATTTT. Amino acid sequence: CASSPGLNQPQHF.

This clonotype was detected ten times or more. The CDR3, as DNA: TGTGCCACCAGTCTATACAATGAGCAGTTCTTC. This codes for CATSLYNEQFF. This chain links TRBV24-1 with TRBJ2-1; D uncertain. Germline CDR1 is KGHDR and CDR2 is SFDVKD. The ends were cut back, 6 bases at V and 4 bases at J, with 3 bases in the middle. The CDR3 loop spans 11 amino acids.

This clonotype was found many times. The chain couples TRBV12-3 or TRBV12-4 to TRBJ2-5, with TRBD1 matching 8 bases. V gave up 6 bases and J gave up 2 bases; unmatched junction bases: 5. The CDR3 has 14 amino acids. The CDR3 here is CASSPDRGQETQYF. The CDR3 coding sequence is TGTGCCAGCAGCCCTGACAGGGGACAAGAGACCCAGTACTTC.

As to this clonotype: With a much larger clone just one base away, this may be a read error. This chain connects TRBV11-3 to TRBJ2-7; 9 positions match TRBD1. Trimming removed 4 bases from V and 7 bases from J; junction bases left unmatched: 17. The V gene's germline CDR1 is SGHNT and CDR2 YENEEA. The CDR3 totals 17 residues. Here the CDR3 DNA reads TGTGCCAGCAGCTCGCTCCAATGGGACAGGGAGGGGGATGAGCAGTACTTC. Translating it yields CASSSLQWDREGDEQYF.

Only a few counts were recorded for this clonotype. This could be a read error, since a much larger clone is one nucleotide away. The chain couples TRBV7-3 to TRBJ2-3; 11 bases map to TRBD1. CDR1 and CDR2 (germline): SGHTA, FQGTGA. There are 16 residues in the CDR3. J gave up 3 bases and V 5 bases, and 7 bases lay outside the gene matches. This CDR3 reads CASSKGTGGRTDTQYF. In DNA, the CDR3 is TGTGCCAGCAGCAAGGGGACAGGGGGAAGGACAGATACGCAGTATTTT.

In this sample, this clonotype turned up many times. The chain carries TRBV5-1 and TRBJ2-7; D is unresolved. Trimming cost V 1 base and J 2 bases, with 7 bases left between them. The CDR3 has 13 amino acids. Germline CDR1 reads SGHRS; CDR2 reads YFSETQ. The CDR3 bases are TGCGCCAGCAGCTTGCAGGACCCCTACGAGCAGTACTTC. Protein: CASSLQDPYEQYF.

Ten or more counts support this clonotype. The chain employs TRBV7-9 and TRBJ2-7, with 7 bases aligning to TRBD2. The germline V gene has CDR1 SEHNR and CDR2 FQNEAQ (reference sequence). The CDR3 has 13 residues. V gave up 6 bases and J gave up 0 bases; unmatched junction bases: 2. The CDR3 is CASRVAGSYEQYF. The CDR3 DNA follows: TGTGCCAGCAGAGTAGCGGGCTCCTACGAGCAGTACTTC.

This chain uses TRBV29-1 with TRBJ1-2; the match to TRBD1 covers 7 bases. CDR1 is SQVTM and CDR2 is ANQGSEA in the germline V gene. Trimming cost V 7 bases and J 2 bases; bases outside gene matches: 7. The CDR3 has 13 amino acids. The CDR3 DNA reads as TGCAGCGCTGACAGGGAAGAAAACTATGGCTACACCTTC. Translated, it gives CSADREENYGYTF. The full variable domain, in which reference TRBV29-1 and TRBJ1-2 provide the parts outside the CDR3, is SAVISQKPSRDICQRGTSLTIQCQVDSQVTMMFWYRQQPGQSLTLIATANQGSEATYESGFVIDKFPISRPNLTFSTLTVSNMSPEDSSIYLCSADREENYGYTFGSGTRLTVV.

The sample holds many counts of this clonotype. V is TRBV11-3 and J is TRBJ1-6, with D uncertain. There are 12 residues in the CDR3. Germline CDR1 and CDR2: SGHNT and YENEEA. Trimming shortened V by 4 bases and J by 5 bases, and 3 bases separated the two germline ends. CDR3 coding DNA: TGTGCCAGCAGCTCGGATAATTCACCCCTCCACTTT. Translating it yields CASSSDNSPLHF.

This clonotype was seen repeatedly, ten times or more. This chain links TRBV5-1 with TRBJ2-7, with 10 nucleotides matching TRBD2. The CDR3 totals 15 residues. The V gene end was trimmed by 2 bases and the J gene end by 6 bases; junction bases not matched to a gene: 8. The germline V gene encodes CDR1 SGHRS and CDR2 YFSETQ. CDR3 loop: CASSLTSGAPLEQYF. The CDR3 DNA follows: TGCGCCAGCAGCTTAACTAGCGGGGCCCCCCTCGAGCAGTACTTC. Full variable domain (remainder filled in from reference TRBV5-1 and TRBJ2-7): KAGVTQTPRYLIKTRGQQVTLSCSPISGHRSVSWYQQTPGQGLQFLFEYFSETQRNKGNFPGRFSGRQFSNSRSEMNVSTLELGDSALYLCASSLTSGAPLEQYFGPGTRLTVT.

In this sample, this clonotype turned up many times. The V call is TRBV20-1, the J call TRBJ2-7, with D tentatively TRBD2 (6 bases). V was clipped by 1 base and J by 4 bases, with 14 bases between them. The CDR3 runs 14 residues. Germline V CDR1 and CDR2: DFQATT, SNEGSKA (reference sequence). Here the CDR3 reads CSARGPTSDYEQYF. The CDR3 coding sequence is TGCAGTGCTAGAGGACCGACTAGTGATTACGAGCAGTACTTC.

This chain connects TRBV7-9 to TRBJ2-7; D is unresolved. The germline CDR1 and CDR2 sequences are SEHNR and FQNEAQ (reference sequence). V dropped 1 base and J dropped 5 bases, with 12 bases sitting between them. This CDR3 comprises 14 residues. The CDR3 DNA sequence: TGTGCCAGCAGCTTAGAGGTGGCTCCGCACGAGCAGTACTTC. Protein: CASSLEVAPHEQYF.

In this sample, this clonotype turned up a few times. The V gene is TRBV3-1, the J gene TRBJ1-2, with no clear D. The V gene's germline CDR1 is LGHDT and CDR2 YNNKEL (reference sequence). V was cut by 5 bases and J by 4 bases, with 14 bases left in between. The CDR3 has 14 residues. As DNA, the CDR3 is TGTGCCAGCAGCAAACGTAATGACGGCTATGGCTACACCTTC. Protein sequence: CASSKRNDGYGYTF.

With respect to this clonotype: A read error is possible here, since a much larger clone lies one base away. V and J are TRBV3-1 and TRBJ2-2; a weak D match, TRBD1 (5 bases). CDR1 LGHDT and CDR2 YNNKEL come from the germline V gene (reference sequence). The CDR3 length is 13 residues. The CDR3 protein is CARSQGAIGELFF. CDR3 bases: TGTGCCAGAAGCCAAGGGGCTATCGGGGAGCTGTTTTTT.

This clonotype appeared many times. The chain employs TRBV20-1 and TRBJ2-3; 8 bases fit TRBD2. The germline V gene encodes CDR1 DFQATT and CDR2 SNEGSKA (reference sequence). The CDR3 consists of 15 residues. The V gene end was trimmed by 3 bases and the J gene end by 6 bases; junction bases not matched to a gene: 11. CDR3: CSASGREERGDTQYF. The CDR3 DNA is TGCAGTGCTAGTGGCCGGGAGGAGCGGGGGGATACGCAGTATTTT.

There are many counts of this clonotype. CDR3: CASSLTAGTTEAFF. DNA of the CDR3: TGTGCCAGCAGCTTAACGGCGGGAACCACTGAAGCTTTCTTT. The chain has TRBV7-3 and TRBJ1-1, with no clear D. V dropped 0 bases and J dropped 4 bases, with 9 bases sitting between them. The CDR3 has 14 residues. Germline CDR1 SGHTA, CDR2 FQGTGA.

Remarks on this clonotype: A read error may account for a junction end that differs from germline. This sequence joins TRBV5-1 and TRBJ2-1; D is possibly TRBD2 (5 bases). The CDR3 length is 14 residues. Germline values: CDR1 SGHRS, CDR2 YFSETQ. The CDR3 reads CASSVSGSYNEQFF. CDR3 nucleotides: TGTGCCAGCAGCGTAAGCGGTTCCTACAATGAGCAGTTCTTC.

This clonotype showed up many times. The J gene is TRBJ2-1, the V gene TRBV9, with D unclear. There are 14 residues in the CDR3. Trimming took off 0 bases at V and 8 bases at J, with 12 bases between the two ends. The germline CDR1 and CDR2 sequences are SGDLS and YYNGEE. The CDR3 protein is CASSVELFLDEQFF. As DNA, the CDR3 is TGTGCCAGCAGCGTAGAACTATTCCTCGATGAGCAGTTCTTC.

This clonotype was seen many times. The rearrangement uses TRBV11-3 and TRBJ2-3; 13 bases are shared with TRBD2. Germline V CDR1 and CDR2: SGHNT, YENEEA. V lost 5 bases to trimming and J lost 3 bases; unmatched junction nucleotides: 11. This CDR3 has 18 amino acids. The CDR3 DNA reads TGTGCCAGCAGCCCCGGGACTAGCGGGGCCACAGGGACAGATACGCAGTATTTT. It is translated as CASSPGTSGATGTDTQYF.

This clonotype was seen at least ten times. The CDR3 reads CSAQGLSRADTQYF. Written as DNA, the CDR3 is TGCAGTGCCCAGGGACTATCTCGGGCAGATACGCAGTATTTT. The gene calls are TRBV20-1 and TRBJ2-3; 7 nucleotides line up with TRBD2. Per the germline V gene, CDR1 is DFQATT and CDR2 is SNEGSKA (reference sequence). The CDR3 covers 14 residues. Trimming at V came to 6 bases and at J to 4 bases, leaving 10 bases not matched to a gene.

In its sample, this clonotype was seen many times. V is TRBV15 and J is TRBJ2-7; 7 nucleotides match TRBD1. V lost 3 bases to trimming and J lost 3 bases; unmatched junction nucleotides: 8. The CDR3 has 15 amino acids. The V gene's germline CDR1 is LNHNV and CDR2 YYDKDF (reference sequence). CDR3 bases: TGTGCCACCAGCAGGGGACCTGGGACAGACTACGAGCAGTACTTC. It codes for CATSRGPGTDYEQYF.

This clonotype was observed a handful of times. The chain uses TRBV11-3 and TRBJ2-2; possible D gene TRBD1, 5 bases. CDR3 length: 14 amino acids. Looked up from germline, CDR1 is SGHNT and CDR2 is YENEEA. Deletions cut 2 bases from V and 4 bases from J, with 8 bases between. The CDR3 nucleotides read TGTGCCAGCAGCTTATTAAGGGGCACCGGGGAGCTGTTTTTT. Its protein product is CASSLLRGTGELFF.

This clonotype was counted at least ten times. The V call is TRBV20-1, the J call TRBJ2-5, with 12 nucleotides matching TRBD1. The germline V gene has CDR1 DFQATT and CDR2 SNEGSKA (reference sequence). The V segment lost 5 bases and the J segment 5 bases; nucleotides outside the gene matches: 9. The CDR3 length is 15 residues. The CDR3 region has the DNA TGCAGTGCTTATACCGGGACAGGGGGCGGGGAGACCCAGTACTTC. Protein: CSAYTGTGGGETQYF.

This clonotype has a handful of counts. The chain uses TRBV11-3 and TRBJ2-2; tentative D call: TRBD2 (6 bases). CDR3 size: 16 residues. V gave up 6 bases and J gave up 6 bases, with 20 bases separating them. Germline CDR1 is SGHNT and CDR2 is YENEEA. CDR3 loop: CASSFPQRARAGELFF. In DNA, the CDR3 is TGTGCCAGCAGTTTTCCCCAGCGGGCGAGGGCCGGGGAGCTGTTTTTT.

This clonotype was seen at least ten times. The gene calls are TRBV15 and TRBJ1-2; a possible D gene is TRBD1 (5 bases). V was cut by 1 base and J by 0 bases, with 12 bases left in between. Germline V gene sequence: CDR1 LNHNV, CDR2 YYDKDF (reference sequence). This CDR3 is 16 amino acids long. DNA for the CDR3: TGTGCCACCAGCAGAGCGGGGGATCCTACTAACTATGGCTACACCTTC. Its translation is CATSRAGDPTNYGYTF. Full variable domain (outside the CDR3, taken from reference TRBV15 and TRBJ1-2): DAMVIQNPRYQVTQFGKPVTLSCSQTLNHNVMYWYQQKSSQAPKLLFHYYDKDFNNEADTPDNFQSRRPNTSFCFLDIRSPGLGDTAMYLCATSRAGDPTNYGYTFGSGTRLTVV.

This clonotype has just a few counts. Its ends do not fully match the called genes, so a read error is possible. The genes are TRBV7-3 and TRBJ2-1; the D gene is possibly TRBD1 (6 bases). The germline V gene has CDR1 SGHTA and CDR2 FQGTGA. The CDR3 is 13 residues long. In nucleotides, the CDR3 is TGTGCCAGCAGCTTCCAGACAGGCAATGAGCAGCTCTTC. Protein product: CASSFQTGNEQLF.

This clonotype was seen more than once but under ten times. The rearrangement uses TRBV6-1 and TRBJ1-4, with D unresolved. Germline V gene sequence: CDR1 MNHNS, CDR2 SASEGT. The CDR3 totals 14 residues. V shed 2 bases and J shed 5 bases, with 9 bases lying between them. CDR3 protein: CASSETSRNEKLFF. DNA for the CDR3: TGTGCCAGCAGTGAAACGAGCCGGAATGAAAAACTGTTTTTT.

The DNA of the CDR3 is TGTGCCAGCAGTTACCCCGGGACTAGTCCCGAGCAGTACTTC. Translated, it gives CASSYPGTSPEQYF. The chain uses TRBV6-5 and TRBJ2-7, with TRBD2 identical over 8 bases. Germline-derived CDR1 and CDR2 are MNHEY and SVGAGI. J was trimmed by 6 bases and V by 2 bases; bases with no gene match: 6. The CDR3 is 14 residues long.

Ten or more counts support this clonotype. This chain joins TRBV27 and TRBJ2-5; D is uncertain. The CDR3 runs to 12 residues. Trimming cost V 6 bases and J 4 bases, with 9 bases left between them. From germline, CDR1 is MNHEY and CDR2 SMNVEV (reference sequence). CDR3 sequence reads: CASRRRRETQYF. Here the CDR3 DNA reads TGTGCCAGCAGGAGAAGGAGAGAGACCCAGTACTTC.